The sequence of this TCR beta chain was determined in a study of blood T cell repertoires in COVID-19. CDR3 size: 16 residues. After removal of 1 base from V and 1 base from J, the junction contained 6 bases not matched to a gene. CDR1 is SGHTA and CDR2 is FQGNSA in the germline V gene. The repertoire was sequenced with immunoSEQ multiplex PCR; TCRdb's copy has only in-frame clones and lacks some. The sample carries about 220,000 clones, approximately 85% recorded once. The rearrangement uses TRBV7-2 and TRBJ2-5; 7 bases align to TRBD2. This receptor was obtained from a woman in her seventies with COVID-19, enrolled during active disease. Sequenced sample: peripheral blood. The CDR3 nucleotides are TGTGCCAGCAGCTTAGTGTGGGGGGGTGTCCAAGAGACCCAGTACTTC. Amino acid sequence: CASSLVWGGVQETQYF.